This T cell receptor (beta chain) was obtained from a study of cytomegalovirus exposure and HLA in healthy donors listed by TCRdb under 2017. Some background on the complete study: According to an earlier analysis of a few hundred of the donors, about 190 million T cells yielded roughly 110 million unique TCR beta sequences and about 280 Gb of sequence data. Genome-wide SNP genotypes for about 65% of the roughly 670 donors were used in a later genetic analysis, which treated that subset as a discovery cohort. An early release covering some 640 HLA-typed donors comprised approximately 300 gigabases of sequencing data and around 80 million unique TCR sequences. Class I and class II HLA loci were covered by the typing at four-digit resolution. The T cell repertoires of 670 or so subjects were profiled by immunosequencing and related to cytomegalovirus serostatus. On average, about 240,000 unique TCR beta nucleotide sequences were sequenced per donor among about 400 genotyped donors of the cohort, with 15% to 20% of those sequences being non-productive. In a later analysis, previously published TCR beta repertoires from 670 or so donors were re-analyzed and high-resolution HLA genotyping was added so that TCR occurrence patterns could be studied. Alongside the repertoire data, information on donor age, sex, ethnicity and CMV serostatus was compiled. An earlier analysis of around 580 of the donors used high-throughput TCR beta sequencing to judge whether each TCR beta V gene segment behaved as functional or pseudogenic. To predict cytomegalovirus infection status, the study combined high-throughput TCR immunosequencing, statistical association of individual TCRs with disease status, and machine learning. In the later analysis, no new phenotypic data were used to find candidate immune exposures; instead, reliance was placed on TCR beta sequences and their occurrence across donors. In addition to the first cohort of 650 to 800 subjects, a separate validation cohort of 100 to 150 different subjects was used. Typing coverage varied by locus: roughly 620-640 donors for A, B, C, DRB1 and DQB1; roughly 510 for DQA1; over 600 for DPA1; about 450 for DPB1. Roughly five DR-DQ haplotypes were treated as single units for association and clustering because of strong linkage in the cohort. Of the 398 genotyped donors, 65% to 90% fell in the genetic ancestry cluster associated with self-reported Caucasian donors. Every repertoire in the discovery cohort had been generated on one and the same sequencing platform. The study aimed to test whether signatures of past pathogen exposure could be identified by cataloging public T cell receptors. Findings and caveats that apply to the study as a whole: According to a later genetic analysis, donors in an Asian-associated ancestry cluster had fewer N-insertions in productive TCRs than the approximately 710-donor mean. In this cohort, only TCR beta chains were sequenced, and detectable features were limited by the absence of alpha or paired-chain data. A total of 150 or so TCR beta chains were listed by the study as associated with cytomegalovirus. According to a later analysis, TCR association rates differed among HLA loci, with DRB1 alleles showing the most associated TCRs and HLA-C alleles showing the fewest. A later genetic analysis associated a missense DCLRE1C variant with V-gene and J-gene trimming of TCR beta chains, and an independent cohort replicated the association. For the cohort, immune exposure information was limited to CMV serostatus. In a later analysis, HLA-associated TCR beta chains were found to be more clonally expanded and to have lower generation probabilities than equally common non-associated chains. The earlier analysis of fewer than 750 of the donors excluded some 15 rarely observed V segments, including chromosome 9 orphons, because counts were too low. At a false discovery rate of 0.05, a later analysis linked approximately 18,000 TCR beta sequences to specific HLA alleles. The classifier was reported to diagnose cytomegalovirus status with high specificity and sensitivity in both the original and validation cohorts. While some public TCRs were present in many individuals, most TCR sequences turned up only very rarely across donors. When HLA alleles, especially DR and DQ, strongly co-occurred, attributing TCR associations to individual alleles was difficult. In an earlier analysis of about 600 of the donors, most TCR beta V segments appeared in productive rearrangements about 90% or about 30% of the time, broadly matching IMGT annotations. The sequencing pipeline was judged likely to have produced a cluster of highly shared sequence variants as a technical artifact. According to a later analysis, parvovirus B19, influenza, CMV and Epstein-Barr virus appeared linked to several top co-occurrence clusters. Because some donors lacked HLA typing at each locus, the association tests relied only on the typed subset. A further reported finding was that TCR beta sequences accurately predicted the HLA-A and HLA-B alleles for most subjects in the first cohort. The authors suggested that the approach could potentially be generalized to other disease states and immunological phenotypes. Sequencing depth was assumed to be roughly uniform across donors in the presence/absence analyses, though that assumption may not hold. Correlated functional status among segregating V segments might be attributable to linkage disequilibrium, but an unknown experimental factor could not be ruled out. A few of the identified cytomegalovirus-associated TCR beta chains were confirmed in vitro to be specific for cytomegalovirus antigens. Most CMV-associated TCR beta chains appeared to be HLA-restricted in a later analysis, and the HLA associations seemed to be driven largely by CMV exposure. The 87-base-pair reads could not distinguish some IMGT-functional V segments, including TRBV6-2 and TRBV6-3, so those segments were excluded.

Libraries were constructed by the immunoSEQ multiplex PCR assay. For the multiplex PCR, a mixture combining 60 forward primers for TCR Vbeta segments and 13 reverse primers for TCR Jbeta segments was used. The CDR3 region of rearranged TCR beta genes was amplified from genomic DNA with a multiplex PCR assay. Amplified TCR beta libraries were sequenced as 87-base-pair reads on the Illumina HiSeq System. The published analysis was carried out like this. A later analysis tallied approximately 87 million unique TCR beta chains across the approximately 670 repertoires, and some 12 million of those chains were shared by two or more donors. A nearest-neighbor algorithm error-corrected the raw reads and collapsed the reads into unique sequences, merging closely related sequences to remove PCR and sequencing errors. CDR3 sequences were aligned to IMGT reference sequences to assign V, D and J gene segments. Each retained sequence needed at least a six-nucleotide match to both a V gene segment and a J gene segment. Rearrangements were classified as productive when the CDR3 lacked stop codons and remained in frame with V and J, and all other rearrangements were classified as non-productive. Following IMGT convention, CDR3 was defined as the stretch from the second conserved V-encoded cysteine to the conserved J-encoded phenylalanine. The earlier analysis of about 590 of the donors excluded sequences that lacked an unambiguous match to a single V gene segment. In an earlier analysis of some 590 of the donors, a V segment was called functional when productive rearrangements were above 56.7%, and segregating when the standard deviation between donors exceeded 5%. A statistical classification framework was developed to diagnose cytomegalovirus status using the catalog of TCR beta chain sequences. V and J gene assignment, in a later analysis, came from comparing TCR nucleotide sequences with IMGT/GENE-DB human TR gene sequences. The TCRdist pipeline was used in a later analysis to assign CDR3 sequences and most-parsimonious VDJ recombination scenarios. A later analysis defined each TCR beta chain by its CDR3 amino acid sequence plus V-gene family, and excluded reads lacking a unique V-gene family. As a way to deal with suspected cross-contamination and a sequencing artifact, a later analysis dropped nearly 600 nucleotide sequences that were highly shared and had low generation probability. In a later analysis, a clonal expansion index was calculated for each public chain from normalized within-repertoire ranks of inferred template counts. In a later analysis, generation probabilities were computed using a VDJ recombination model fitted to out-of-frame rearrangements, and the results were checked against IGoR. In a later analysis, TCR-TCR, TCR-HLA and TCR-CMV co-occurrence was scored with hypergeometric tests, and a repertoire-size bias correction was applied to TCR pairs. False discovery rates were estimated in a later analysis by permuting HLA or CMV assignments 20 times. In a later analysis, co-occurring TCRs were grouped with DBSCAN, and TCRdist sequence similarity was added when clustering was performed within HLA-allele-positive subsets. Co-occurrence clustering excluded repertoires with fewer than 30,000 or more than 120,000 public chains, plus five with anomalous nucleotide sharing. Imported from immuneACCESS, the table was reduced by TCRdb to in-frame sequences with V and J called. These copies leave out some clones; in studies compared against another copy, an unresolved V gene accounts for under half, and the cause of the remainder is not known. V and J calls and clone size are copied from that table; D and trimming were computed from the DNA. The sample table shows 150,000 or so clones, and roughly 77% are seen once. In total, the top ten clones hold about 4% of the sample.

This clone was seen only a few times. What antigen it recognizes has not been identified. One base away there is no much larger clone; base qualities are not given. In total, roughly 670 healthy bone marrow donors made up the cohort. All cohort members were sampled while nominally healthy, although unrecorded immune exposures were likely present. The donor was CMV seronegative and was included in the group of 352 seronegative cohort members. A peripheral blood sample was provided by each donor, and peripheral blood mononuclear cells were used for TCR beta sequencing. The Qiagen DNeasy Blood Extraction Kit was used to extract genomic DNA from the blood cell samples. The germline V gene sets CDR1 to SNHLY and CDR2 to FYNNEI. The CDR3, from cysteine to phenylalanine, totals 15 residues. Kept here is only the CDR3 DNA, which spans 45 bases and is read in frame from base 1. From V the trimming removes 5 bases and from J it removes 4 bases, while the gene matches leave 8 bases of the junction unaccounted for.

Material: PBMCs. The receptor chain draws on TRBV2 and TRBJ1-2; 9 bases in between match TRBD1. The clonotype comes from a male donor in good health and CMV-seronegative. The CDR3 loop reads CASSLTGGRSYGYTF. The nucleotide sequence is TGTGCCAGCAGTTTGACAGGGGGGCGAAGCTATGGCTACACCTTC.